This T cell receptor (beta chain) was sequenced during a study of beta chain features in type 1 diabetes. Study conclusions and caveats: Shorter templates might be favored by PCR, equally in patients and controls. TCRB CDR3 length was moderately but significantly reduced in all four CD4+ subsets of Type 1 diabetes patients.

Germline CDR1 is SGHKS and CDR2 is YYEKEE (reference sequence). The CDR3 is 13 amino acids. J gave up 7 bases and V 9 bases, and 6 bases lay outside the gene matches. Reverse transcription of all isolated RNA meant that expressed TCRB transcripts were sequenced. Here immunoSEQ multiplex PCR was the method, and the copy in TCRdb shows in-frame clones only, minus some. Among about 240,000 clones listed, 27% were seen once. A note on this clone: Antigen: not known.

Every donor had blood drawn once into heparin, 100 to 150 mL on average. The sequence derives from a young man in good health. The gene calls are TRBV5-5 and TRBJ2-1; TRBD2 aligns across 11 bases. The sample consisted of central memory CD4+ T cells from blood. The CDR3 DNA reads as TGTGCCACCCAGCGGACTAGCGGGAATGAGCAGTTCTTC. This translates into CATQRTSGNEQFF.